Each of the 5 T cell receptor beta chains below was sequenced from the same sample in a study of blood T cell repertoires in COVID-19. TCRdb keeps only in-frame clones here, not all; method: immunoSEQ multiplex PCR. The data hold about 320,000 clones, with roughly 90% observed a single time. The material sequenced was PBMCs or T cells enriched from blood (not recorded which). These receptors all stem from a woman aged 30 to 39 who had been exposed to COVID-19.

This chain connects TRBV5-1 to TRBJ2-7; D is uncertain. Trimming pared 1 base from V and 7 bases from J, leaving 12 bases between. The CDR3 is made up of 13 amino acids. Germline values: CDR1 SGHRS, CDR2 YFSETQ. CDR3 sequence (DNA): TGCGCCAGCAGCTTGCGTTCCGCGGTTGAGCAGTACTTC. It is translated as CASSLRSAVEQYF.

The chain recombines TRBV14 with TRBJ1-2; 10 nucleotides match TRBD1. Losses at the gene ends were 3 bases for V and 8 bases for J; bases not matched to a gene: 12. The CDR3 length is 16 residues. Per the germline V gene, CDR1 is SGHDN and CDR2 is FVKESK. This CDR3 is CASSQTGTGVPEGYTF. The DNA of the CDR3 is TGTGCCAGCAGCCAGACCGGGACAGGGGTCCCTGAGGGCTACACCTTC.

The chain carries TRBV6-1 and TRBJ2-1; D not certain. The V end lost 2 bases, the J end lost 0 bases, and 8 bases lay between the germline ends. CDR3 length: 15 residues. From germline, CDR1 is MNHNS and CDR2 SASEGT. The CDR3 loop is CASSELQSSYNEQFF. CDR3 in DNA: TGTGCCAGCAGTGAACTACAGAGCTCCTACAATGAGCAGTTCTTC.

The gene calls are TRBV6-7 and TRBJ2-5; 8 bases are shared with TRBD2. Being an ORF, TRBV6-7 has a function that is uncertain. The V segment lost 11 bases and the J segment 3 bases; nucleotides outside the gene matches: 8. The CDR3 length is 13 residues. The CDR3 reads CAPFPGLEETQYF. CDR3 nucleotide sequence: TGTGCCCCATTCCCGGGACTAGAAGAGACCCAGTACTTC.

The chain employs TRBV6-4 and TRBJ1-6; a possible D gene is TRBD1 (6 bases). V was trimmed by 4 bases and J by 10 bases, leaving 14 bases between them. This CDR3 has 14 residues. Germline CDR1 reads MRHNA; CDR2 reads SNTAGT. The CDR3 here is CASSARTGRSPLHF. The DNA of the CDR3 is TGTGCCAGCAGTGCTCGCACAGGGCGCTCACCCCTCCACTTT.